This T cell receptor beta chain was found in a study of cytomegalovirus exposure and HLA in healthy donors. The study ran its PCR with 60 Vbeta and 13 Jbeta primers. In the source study's methods: Per a later analysis, the number of unique TCR beta chains was 75 million to 90 million, of which some 9.9 million were shared. Method: immunoSEQ multiplex PCR; TCRdb's copy keeps in-frame clones and lacks some. The V and J calls and the clone size are those of that table, but D and trimming were determined from the DNA. The table shows approximately 120,000 clones, with about 74% occurring only once. General observations from the study: Sequencing depth across donors, presence/absence analyses assumed, was roughly uniform. High specificity and sensitivity for cytomegalovirus status were reported for the classifier. There was a cluster of highly shared sequence variants that was likely a sequencing artifact.

The CDR3 has 16 amino acids. CDR1 is MNHEY and CDR2 is SVGAGI in the germline V gene. V was pared by 4 bases and J by 7 bases, with 17 bases between. Comment on this clone: Its matching antigen is unknown.

J is TRBJ1-6 and V is TRBV6-5; D is unclear. Sequenced input: PBMCs. The sequence derives from a woman aged 50 to 60 in good health and CMV-seropositive. DNA for the CDR3: TGTGCCAGCAGTTGGGCCAGCAGAAGCCAAAATTCACCCCTCCACTTT. It encodes CASSWASRSQNSPLHF.